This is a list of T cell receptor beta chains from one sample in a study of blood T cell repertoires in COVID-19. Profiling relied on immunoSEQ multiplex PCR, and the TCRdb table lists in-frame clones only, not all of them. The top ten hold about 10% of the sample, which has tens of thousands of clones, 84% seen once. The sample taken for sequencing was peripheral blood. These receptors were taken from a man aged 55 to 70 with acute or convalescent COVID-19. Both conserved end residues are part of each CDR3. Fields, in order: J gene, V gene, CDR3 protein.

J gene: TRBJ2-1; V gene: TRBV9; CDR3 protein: CASSVGDRPYNEQFF
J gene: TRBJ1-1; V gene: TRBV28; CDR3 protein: CASSLARRRTEAFF
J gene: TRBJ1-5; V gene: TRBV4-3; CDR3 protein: CASSQQLTEDNQPQHF
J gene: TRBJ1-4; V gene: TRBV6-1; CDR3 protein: CASSDGNSLNEKLFF
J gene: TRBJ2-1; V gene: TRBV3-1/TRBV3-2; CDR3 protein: CASSTGGGGVYEQFF
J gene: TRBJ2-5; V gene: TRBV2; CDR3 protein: CASSGVGTGVQETQYF
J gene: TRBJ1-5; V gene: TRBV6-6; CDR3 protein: CASKQGSGGNQPQHF
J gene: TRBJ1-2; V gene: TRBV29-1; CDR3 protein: CSALTGIGYTF
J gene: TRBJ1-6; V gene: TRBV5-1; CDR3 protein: CASSLSDLSSPLHF
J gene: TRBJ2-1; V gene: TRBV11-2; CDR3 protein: CASSRLAGGPGEQFF
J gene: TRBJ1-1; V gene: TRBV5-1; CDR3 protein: CASSLQGNTEAFF
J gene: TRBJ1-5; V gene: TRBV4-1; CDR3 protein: CASSQTPGAGGSNQPQHF
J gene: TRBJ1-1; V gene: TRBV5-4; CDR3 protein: CASSSLQATEAFF
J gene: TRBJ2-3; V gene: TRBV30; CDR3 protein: CAWSLQGLGTDTQYF
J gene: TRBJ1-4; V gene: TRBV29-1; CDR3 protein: CSVGLGGNEKLFF
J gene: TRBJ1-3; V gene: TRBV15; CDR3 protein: CATSREYSFSGNTIYF